The entry that follows covers one TCR beta chain sequence. The entry originates in a study of blood T cell repertoires in COVID-19. Across the whole study: Whether acute or convalescent, the COVID-19 samples came from the United States, Italy and Spain. T cells, B-cell-depleted T cells, or PBMCs supplied cDNA or gDNA.

The data were produced by immunoSEQ multiplex PCR, yet TCRdb's version contains in-frame clones alone and is incomplete. The repertoire holds about 90,000 clones, with around 85% as singletons. The CDR3 spans 12 residues. Germline values: CDR1 SGHTA, CDR2 FQGNSA. V dropped 6 bases and J dropped 4 bases, with 9 bases sitting between them. The chain recombines TRBV7-2 with TRBJ1-2; D is possibly TRBD1 (6 bases). The receptor was isolated from a man aged 50-60 years with acute or convalescent COVID-19. The sequencing sample was made of peripheral blood. Written as DNA, the CDR3 is TGTGCCAGCAGTAACAGGGTCTATGGCTACACCTTC. Protein product: CASSNRVYGYTF.